A selection of T cell receptor beta chains follows, all from one sample in a study of OX40 agonist ivuxolimab in advanced cancers. Clones were read by immunoSEQ multiplex PCR, and TCRdb kept only the in-frame ones, dropping some. The sample contains 95,000 or so clones, approximately 86% of which appear only once. This material consisted of CD4+ or CD8+ T cells sorted from blood, taken in a trial of the OX40 agonist ivuxolimab. All receptors derive from an adult with an advanced solid tumor such as melanoma, head and neck, liver or kidney cancer. CDR3s include the opening cysteine and the closing phenylalanine or tryptophan. The D gene is left open where the match is weak. The size of a clone is reported for some rows only, either as once, few or many, or as a class for expanded clones.

d_gene	v_gene	j_gene	abundance	CDR3nt	CDR3aa
.	TRBV30	TRBJ2-7	few	TGTGCCTGGAGTTTGTTCCCCGAGCAGTACTTC	CAWSLFPEQYF
TRBD2	TRBV27	TRBJ2-7	.	TGTGCCAGCAGGATAAGACTAGCGGGAAGGAGCGAGCAGTACTTC	CASRIRLAGRSEQYF
.	TRBV9	TRBJ1-1	once	TGTGCCAGCAGCGTTCAGCAGAACACTGAAGCTTTCTTT	CASSVQQNTEAFF
.	TRBV5-4	TRBJ1-2	.	TGTGCCAGCAGCCACCCCAACTATGGCTACACCTTC	CASSHPNYGYTF
TRBD2	TRBV5-4	TRBJ2-2	.	TGTGCCAGCAGTCCGGGACTAGCGGGAGCAAACACCGGGGAGCTGTTTTTT	CASSPGLAGANTGELFF
.	TRBV9	TRBJ2-2	.	TGTGCCAGCAGCGCCGGGCGGTTCGCGAACACCGGGGAGCTGTTTTTT	CASSAGRFANTGELFF
TRBD2	TRBV9	TRBJ2-1	.	TGTGCCAGCAGTGACACCGGGACTAGCGGATACAATGAGCAGTTCTTC	CASSDTGTSGYNEQFF
.	TRBV2	TRBJ2-1	.	TGTGCCAGCAGTGGCTCTCTGTACAATGAGCAGTTCTTC	CASSGSLYNEQFF
.	TRBV27	TRBJ2-3	.	TGTGCCAGCAGTTTACGCGAGAAGGGTCCCGGCACAGATACGCAGTATTTT	CASSLREKGPGTDTQYF
TRBD1	TRBV19	TRBJ1-1	.	TGTGCCAGTAACCCTGGGACAGCGAACACTGAAGCTTTCTTT	CASNPGTANTEAFF
TRBD1	TRBV29-1	TRBJ2-3	.	TGCAGCGTCGCCTCCTCCGGGACAGTAAAATACACAGATACGCAGTATTTT	CSVASSGTVKYTDTQYF
.	TRBV5-4	TRBJ2-5	.	TGTGCCAGCAGCCAGGACATCCAAGAGACCCAGTACTTC	CASSQDIQETQYF
.	TRBV10-1	TRBJ2-5	.	TGCGCCAGCAGCGAGGGACCGCAGGAGACCCAGTACTTC	CASSEGPQETQYF
TRBD2	TRBV28	TRBJ2-3	.	TGTGCCAGCAGCCCTACTGGTAGCGGGAGGGCCCGGAAAGATACGCAGTATTTT	CASSPTGSGRARKDTQYF
.	TRBV5-6	TRBJ1-5	.	TGTGCCAGCAGCTCGACCCGGGACCGAGTACGGCCCCAGCATTTT	CASSSTRDRVRPQHF
TRBD2	TRBV27	TRBJ2-7	.	TGTGCCAGCAGTTCACTAGCGGGAGAGATCGAGCAGTACTTC	CASSSLAGEIEQYF
.	TRBV28	TRBJ2-3	.	TGTGCCAGCCGAACTAGGGTACTCTCAGATACGCAGTATTTT	CASRTRVLSDTQYF
.	TRBV10-3	TRBJ1-5	.	TGTGCCATCAGTGAGTCGGCGACGGAGTATAGCAATCAGCCCCAGCATTTT	CAISESATEYSNQPQHF
TRBD1	TRBV5-1	TRBJ2-5	.	TGCGCCAGCAGCTTGGTCCCAGGGGGCGGAGAGACCCAGTACTTC	CASSLVPGGGETQYF
.	TRBV27	TRBJ2-5	.	TGTGCCAGCAGTTCCCCTCTACAGGAGACCCAGTACTTC	CASSSPLQETQYF
.	TRBV5-8	TRBJ1-1	.	TGTGCCAGCAGCTTGGTCCAGGGTAAGGTGAACACTGAAGCTTTCTTT	CASSLVQGKVNTEAFF
.	TRBV18	TRBJ2-7	.	TGTGCCGGCTCTCCGACAGGAGCCTCCTACGAGCAGTACTTC	CAGSPTGASYEQYF
.	TRBV5-1	TRBJ1-1	.	TGCGCCAGCAGCTTGGACGGTAAAACTGAAGCTTTCTTT	CASSLDGKTEAFF
TRBD2	TRBV5-5	TRBJ2-1	few	TGTGCCAGCAGCTTGGCCGGACTAGCGGAATTCAATGAGCAGTTCTTC	CASSLAGLAEFNEQFF
.	TRBV14	TRBJ2-1	.	TGTGCCAGCAGCCTGAACGGAGACCACAATGAGCAGTTCTTC	CASSLNGDHNEQFF